The source of this T cell receptor beta chain is a study of blood T cell repertoires in COVID-19. Produced via immunoSEQ multiplex PCR; TCRdb's table is partial and in-frame only. The table has some 190,000 clones, 65% to 80% seen once; the top ten hold roughly 12%. This CDR3 contains 14 residues. Germline lookup yields CDR1 SGHTA and CDR2 FQGNSA. The clonotype originates from a woman aged 50 to 60 with acute or convalescent COVID-19. The V and J genes are TRBV7-2 and TRBJ2-6, with 11 bases identical to TRBD2. Sequenced: peripheral blood. The CDR3 region has the DNA TGTGCTAGCGGGGGGGTGAGTGGGGCCAACGTCCTGACTTTC. This codes for CASGGVSGANVLTF.